This T cell receptor beta chain was sequenced for a study of blood T cells in healthy people across ages. The use of a sample-barcoded 5' primer and a J-beta primer mix characterized a second PCR of roughly 7 to 11 cycles. Each CDR3 protein gets one entry after TCRdb re-called the 5' RACE reads with MiXCR. The repertoire holds roughly 680,000 distinct CDR3 sequences, with 21% as singletons. This clonotype was seen more than once but under ten times. One end of the junction is discordant with germline, which a read error may explain. There are 13 residues in the CDR3. Germline V CDR1 and CDR2: DFQATT, SNEGSKA (reference sequence).

Sequencing input: blood. J is TRBJ2-5 and V is TRBV20-1; D might be TRBD2 (5 bases). This receptor was identified in an older man in good health. Here the CDR3 DNA reads TGCAGTGCTGGAGATTCGGGAAAAGAGACCCAGTACTTC. It is translated as CSAGDSGKETQYF.